The 9 T cell receptor beta chains given below trace back to one sample, sequenced in a study of blood T cell repertoires in COVID-19 (dated by TCRdb to the early 2020s). The library was obtained by the immunoSEQ multiplex PCR assay. The table was pulled from immuneACCESS by TCRdb, which kept in-frame rearrangements only. Such tables lose some clones; where checked, under half of the loss comes from unresolved V genes, and the rest has no known cause. Across this sample there are roughly 290,000 clones, with 85% to 90% seen only once. Around 0.84% of the sample is in the top ten clones. The specimen was peripheral blood. These TCRs come from a man younger than 40 with acute or convalescent COVID-19.

V is TRBV28 and J is TRBJ1-1; a weak D match, TRBD1 (5 bases). CDR3 length: 11 residues. V lost 6 bases to trimming and J lost 4 bases, with 6 bases between them. Per the germline V gene, CDR1 is MDHEN and CDR2 is SYDVKM. DNA for the CDR3: TGTGCCAGCAGGGGGCTCACTGAAGCTTTCTTT. This gives the protein CASRGLTEAFF. Full variable domain (outside the CDR3, taken from reference TRBV28 and TRBJ1-1): DVKVTQSSRYLVKRTGEKVFLECVQDMDHENMFWYRQDPGLGLRLIYFSYDVKMKEKGDIPEGYSVSREKKERFSLILESASTNQTSMYLCASRGLTEAFFGQGTRLTVV.

The genes are TRBV5-1 and TRBJ1-1, with 8 positions matching TRBD1. CDR1 is SGHRS and CDR2 is YFSETQ in the germline V gene. The CDR3 extends over 13 amino acids. The junction had 0 bases not matched to a gene; V was cut back by 1 base and J by 4 bases. The CDR3 nucleotides are TGCGCCAGCAGCTTGCAGGGGGCCACTGAAGCTTTCTTT. Its translation is CASSLQGATEAFF.

The gene calls are TRBV18 and TRBJ2-7; D perhaps matches TRBD1 (5 bases). Germline V gene data show CDR1 as KGHSH and CDR2 as LQKENI. The CDR3 is 13 residues long. Between the trimmed V and J ends, which lost 6 bases and 2 bases, there was a span of 11 bases. DNA of the CDR3: TGTGCCAGCTCCCCAGACAGACCCTACGAGCAGTACTTC. Its translation is CASSPDRPYEQYF.

The rearrangement uses TRBV18 and TRBJ1-6; the match to TRBD1 covers 11 bases. The V gene end was trimmed by 5 bases and the J gene end by 5 bases; junction bases not matched to a gene: 5. Germline lookup yields CDR1 KGHSH and CDR2 LQKENI. The CDR3 loop spans 16 amino acids. The CDR3 DNA reads TGTGCCAGCTCATCAGGGGACAGGGGGGATAATTCACCCCTCCACTTT. This sequence encodes CASSSGDRGDNSPLHF.

The chain links TRBV5-8 to TRBJ2-7; D uncertain. The CDR3 totals 15 residues. Between the trimmed V and J ends, which lost 2 bases and 2 bases, there was a span of 14 bases. Germline V CDR1 and CDR2: SGHTS, YDEGEE. As DNA, the CDR3 is TGTGCCAGCAGCTTCCCTACACAGATTACCTACGAGCAGTACTTC. Its protein is CASSFPTQITYEQYF.

This chain uses TRBV7-3 with TRBJ2-3; D unclear. Looked up from germline, CDR1 is SGHTA and CDR2 is FQGTGA. V was pared by 4 bases and J by 6 bases, with 14 bases between. This CDR3 region has 14 residues. The DNA for the CDR3 is TGTGCCAGCAGCTCGGGTCTTAAGGCGGATACGCAGTATTTT. It codes for CASSSGLKADTQYF.

The chain combines TRBV18 with TRBJ1-3; tentative D call: TRBD1 (5 bases). The CDR3 is made up of 17 amino acids. V lost 2 bases and J 0 bases, leaving 14 bases between the germline ends. Germline V gene data show CDR1 as KGHSH and CDR2 as LQKENI. Written as DNA, the CDR3 is TGTGCCAGCTCACCATATGACAGCTTCTTCTCTGGAAACACCATATATTTT. It codes for CASSPYDSFFSGNTIYF.

The rearrangement uses TRBV7-9 and TRBJ1-6; D is unresolved. The germline V gene encodes CDR1 SEHNR and CDR2 FQNEAQ (reference sequence). V dropped 0 bases and J dropped 6 bases, with 12 bases sitting between them. The CDR3 contains 16 residues. The CDR3: CASSLAYQAPNSPLHF. Here the CDR3 DNA reads TGTGCCAGCAGCTTAGCGTACCAGGCTCCTAATTCACCCCTCCACTTT.

The chain joins TRBV5-1 to TRBJ2-7; D is possibly TRBD2 (6 bases). Trimming left V 4 bases short and J 0 bases short, with 14 bases between. Germline V gene data show CDR1 as SGHRS and CDR2 as YFSETQ. This CDR3 has 15 amino acids. The CDR3 bases are TGCGCCAGCAGCCGTCTCGGGGGAAGCTCCTACGAGCAGTACTTC. It is translated as CASSRLGGSSYEQYF.